Following are 32 T cell receptor beta chains from one sample sequenced in a study of shared clonotypes between healthy human individuals (dated by TCRdb to 2018 to 2020). Library preparation was by the immunoSEQ multiplex PCR assay. TCRdb holds this immuneACCESS table with in-frame rearrangements only. Some clones are missing; in checked studies, unresolved V genes explain under half, and the rest has no known cause. Here the sample has around 510,000 clones; around 96% occur a single time. The top ten hold 0.064% of the sample. Sequences were obtained from naive CD4+ T cells sorted from blood. The cell subset or site label on this specimen signifies: CD45RA+ positively selected. These receptors were obtained from a woman aged 30 to 39 in good health.

This chain uses TRBV7-8 with TRBJ2-1; TRBD1 or TRBD2 may be the D gene (5 bases each). This CDR3 spans 14 amino acids. V was trimmed by 6 bases and J by 2 bases, leaving 11 bases between them. Germline-derived CDR1 and CDR2 are SGHVS and FQNEAQ. The chain's CDR3 is CASSLRGPYNEQFF. The CDR3 DNA reads as TGTGCCAGCAGTTTACGGGGACCCTACAATGAGCAGTTCTTC.

This chain joins TRBV4-2 and TRBJ2-5, with 10 bases lining up with TRBD2. CDR3 size: 16 residues. J was trimmed by 0 bases and V by 1 base; bases with no gene match: 2. Germline CDR1 reads LGHNA; CDR2 reads YNFKEQ. The DNA of the CDR3 is TGTGCCAGCAGCCAAGTTGGGACTAGCGACCAAGAGACCCAGTACTTC. It yields the protein CASSQVGTSDQETQYF.

CDR3 bases: TGTGCCAGCAGCGAGCCAGGACAGTTTTATGGCTACACCTTC. Its translation is CASSEPGQFYGYTF. The rearrangement uses TRBV7-9 and TRBJ1-2, with D possibly being TRBD1 (6 bases). V was clipped by 5 bases and J by 5 bases, with 15 bases between them. This CDR3 has 14 residues. CDR1 is SEHNR and CDR2 is FQNEAQ in the germline V gene (reference sequence).

This clone has just one count. The CDR3 DNA follows: TGTGCCAGCTCTCCGAAGGCCACAGATACGCAGTATTTT. Residues: CASSPKATDTQYF. The chain employs TRBV19 and TRBJ2-3; D gene unclear. There are 13 residues in the CDR3. Germline loops: CDR1 LNHDA, CDR2 SQIVND (reference sequence). The V end was cut by 9 bases, the J end by 2 bases, with 12 bases between.

The genes are TRBV2 and TRBJ2-2; D may correspond to TRBD1 or TRBD2 (5 bases each). Germline V CDR1 and CDR2: SNHLY, FYNNEI. The CDR3 sequence is 12 residues long. V was pared by 8 bases and J by 5 bases, with 9 bases between. In nucleotides, the CDR3 is TGTGCCAGCGGGGGAGTAACCGGGGAGCTGTTTTTT. Protein product: CASGGVTGELFF.

A single count supports this clone. The chain employs TRBV5-4 and TRBJ2-5; D unclear. CDR1 is SGHNT, CDR2 YYREEE, per germline (reference sequence). V was clipped by 0 bases and J by 1 base, with 10 bases between them. The CDR3 has 15 amino acids. CDR3 residues: CASSLGLNTQETQYF. As DNA, the CDR3 is TGTGCCAGCAGCTTGGGGCTAAACACCCAAGAGACCCAGTACTTC.

The CDR3 DNA reads as TGTGCCAGCAGTGATATTTTAAAAGGGAGCAATCAGCCCCAGCATTTT. This gives the protein CASSDILKGSNQPQHF. The chain carries TRBV6-1 and TRBJ1-5; D is ambiguous. The germline V and J ends were trimmed by 3 bases and 1 base, with 13 bases remaining between them. The CDR3 length is 16 residues. CDR1 and CDR2 from the germline V gene are MNHNS and SASEGT.

J is TRBJ2-1 and V is TRBV5-1; D is unclear. CDR3 size: 14 residues. The germline V gene encodes CDR1 SGHRS and CDR2 YFSETQ. V was shortened by 0 bases and J by 3 bases, with 7 bases between the two germline ends. CDR3 sequence (DNA): TGCGCCAGCAGCTTGGAATCGGACTACAATGAGCAGTTCTTC. It specifies CASSLESDYNEQFF.

The count of this clone is one. This chain uses TRBV18 with TRBJ2-5, with D hard to call. TRBJ2-7 matches the DNA end more closely, so the J call is doubtful. Germline V lookup: CDR1 KGHSH, CDR2 LQKENI. The CDR3 runs to 14 residues. The CDR3 protein is CASSPSGNRVEQYF. Written as DNA, the CDR3 is TGTGCCAGCTCACCGAGTGGGAATCGAGTCGAGCAGTACTTC.

This chain links TRBV25-1 with TRBJ1-1; D might be TRBD1 (5 bases). The ends were cut back, 1 base at V and 0 bases at J, with 12 bases in the middle. This CDR3 has 16 amino acids. CDR1 is MGHDK and CDR2 is SYGVNS in the germline V gene. The CDR3 bases are TGTGCCAGCAGTGAATTTAGGGGCAACTTGAACACTGAAGCTTTCTTT. The encoded protein is CASSEFRGNLNTEAFF.

The chain's CDR3 is CASSYDSYNEQFF. The CDR3 DNA sequence: TGTGCCAGCAGCTACGATTCCTACAATGAGCAGTTCTTC. V gene TRBV7-7 combines with J gene TRBJ2-1; D is undetermined. Germline loops: CDR1 SSHAT, CDR2 FNYEAQ (reference sequence). V lost 4 bases and J 1 base, leaving 5 bases between the germline ends. The CDR3 totals 13 residues. Full variable domain (rest looked up from reference TRBV7-7 and TRBJ2-1): GAGVSQSPRYKVTKRGQDVTLRCDPISSHATLYWYQQALGQGPEFLTYFNYEAQPDKSGLPSDRFSAERPEGSISTLTIQRTEQRDSAMYRCASSYDSYNEQFFGPGTRLTVL.

The J gene is TRBJ2-1, the V gene TRBV28; D is perhaps TRBD2 (7 bases). The germline CDR1 and CDR2 sequences are MDHEN and SYDVKM. The CDR3 consists of 14 residues. With 2 bases removed from V and 6 bases from J, the gap between germline ends came to 11 bases. CDR3 sequence (DNA): TGTGCCAGCAGTTTAGATAGGGGGGGCAATGAGCAGTTCTTC. It specifies CASSLDRGGNEQFF.

The chain uses TRBV5-4 and TRBJ1-3; no clear D. CDR3 length equals 15 residues. V shed 1 base and J shed 0 bases, with 8 bases lying between them. Germline CDR1 SGHNT, CDR2 YYREEE (reference sequence). CDR3 sequence: CASSLSTASGNTIYF. The CDR3 nucleotides are TGTGCCAGCAGCTTGTCCACAGCCTCTGGAAACACCATATATTTT.

The chain couples TRBV7-9 to TRBJ2-7; 10 bases fit TRBD1. V shed 5 bases, J shed 7 bases, and the junction held 14 bases outside the gene matches. CDR1 is SEHNR and CDR2 is FQNEAQ in the germline V gene (reference sequence). This CDR3 is 16 amino acids long. CDR3 residues: CASSRLGGQGVGEQYF. CDR3 nucleotide sequence: TGTGCCAGCAGCCGCCTGGGCGGACAGGGGGTGGGAGAGCAGTACTTC.

This sequence joins TRBV10-3 and TRBJ2-7; 7 bases are a match to TRBD1. Germline V lookup: CDR1 ENHRY, CDR2 SYGVKD. J lost 5 bases, V lost 7 bases, and 8 bases had no gene match. The CDR3 loop spans 13 amino acids. The CDR3 loop reads CAIMAGGVDEQYF. The CDR3 nucleotides are TGTGCCATCATGGCAGGGGGTGTCGACGAGCAGTACTTC.

The genes are TRBV2 and TRBJ2-3; 7 bases match TRBD2. CDR3 length: 15 amino acids. Germline values: CDR1 SNHLY, CDR2 FYNNEI. V trimming: 4 bases; J trimming: 0 bases; junction bases outside the gene matches: 4. The CDR3 region is CASSGLAVSTDTQYF. Written as DNA, the CDR3 is TGTGCCAGCAGTGGTCTAGCGGTTAGCACAGATACGCAGTATTTT.

This clone was counted between two and nine times. The rearrangement joins TRBV7-9 to TRBJ2-1, with D hard to call. CDR1 is SEHNR, CDR2 FQNEAQ, per germline (reference sequence). V was shortened by 5 bases and J by 8 bases, with 7 bases between the two germline ends. CDR3 length: 11 amino acids. The DNA for the CDR3 is TGTGCCAGCAGCCACCGGTATGAGCAGTTCTTC. As protein: CASSHRYEQFF.

This clone occurred once. The V call is TRBV28, the J call TRBJ2-7; D call uncertain. Germline loops: CDR1 MDHEN, CDR2 SYDVKM. CDR3 size: 18 residues. The V end lost 4 bases, the J end lost 3 bases, and 25 bases lay between the germline ends. This CDR3 is CASSSYVGGVKLYYEQYF. CDR3 DNA sequence: TGTGCCAGCAGTTCCTACGTCGGTGGGGTCAAATTGTACTACGAGCAGTACTTC.

Only one count was recorded for this clone. The rearrangement uses TRBV11-3 and TRBJ2-5, with D perhaps TRBD1 or TRBD2 (5 bases each). The CDR3 runs 13 residues. Trimming cost V 5 bases and J 5 bases, with 12 bases left between them. Germline CDR1 is SGHNT and CDR2 is YENEEA. The CDR3 here is CASSPWDGETQYF. The CDR3 coding sequence is TGTGCCAGCAGCCCGTGGGACGGCGAGACCCAGTACTTC.

The V call is TRBV10-1, the J call TRBJ2-3, with TRBD2 identical over 12 bases. J gave up 6 bases and V 5 bases, and 6 bases lay outside the gene matches. This CDR3 contains 15 residues. Germline assignment: CDR1 WNHNN and CDR2 SYGVQD (reference sequence). The DNA for the CDR3 is TGCGCCAGCAGTCCGACTAGCGGGAGCGGCGATACGCAGTATTTT. Protein: CASSPTSGSGDTQYF.

This chain joins TRBV6-6 and TRBJ2-7; 7 bases line up with TRBD2. The V gene's germline CDR1 is MNHNY and CDR2 SVGAGI (reference sequence). Trimming at V came to 6 bases and at J to 0 bases, leaving 5 bases not matched to a gene. This CDR3 contains 14 residues. The CDR3 DNA reads as TGTGCCAGCAGCCGGCTAGCGGACTCCTACGAGCAGTACTTC. It specifies CASSRLADSYEQYF.

The chain couples TRBV5-1 to TRBJ2-1, with 7 bases aligning to TRBD1. V lost 2 bases to trimming and J lost 5 bases; unmatched junction nucleotides: 4. CDR3 length: 14 amino acids. The V gene's germline CDR1 is SGHRS and CDR2 YFSETQ. CDR3 in DNA: TGCGCCAGCAGCTTTAAGACAGGGCACAATGAGCAGTTCTTC. This sequence encodes CASSFKTGHNEQFF.

A single count supports this clone. This chain links TRBV5-4 with TRBJ2-2, with 10 bases aligning to TRBD2. The junction had 3 bases not matched to a gene; V was cut back by 5 bases and J by 5 bases. Germline V lookup: CDR1 SGHNT, CDR2 YYREEE (reference sequence). This CDR3 spans 14 amino acids. For the CDR3, the DNA is TGTGCCAGCAGGGGAGCGGGAGGGACCGGGGAGCTGTTTTTT. Its protein is CASRGAGGTGELFF.

This clone showed up just once. The chain recombines TRBV29-1 with TRBJ2-3, with a tentative D call TRBD1 (5 bases). V lost 7 bases and J lost 4, with 12 bases in between. This CDR3 spans 12 amino acids. Germline V gene data show CDR1 as SQVTM and CDR2 as ANQGSEA. The CDR3 region is CSADSFADTQYF. CDR3 sequence (DNA): TGCAGCGCAGACAGTTTTGCAGATACGCAGTATTTT.

The chain couples TRBV5-6 to TRBJ2-7; D is unclear. Trimming pared 1 base from V and 4 bases from J, leaving 15 bases between. CDR3 length: 15 amino acids. Germline lookup yields CDR1 SGHDT and CDR2 YYEEEE. The DNA of the CDR3 is TGTGCCAGCAGCTTGTTCGGTCCGTCGGGTTACGAGCAGTACTTC. This sequence encodes CASSLFGPSGYEQYF.

This chain links TRBV11-2 with TRBJ1-2; D is perhaps TRBD1 (5 bases). The V end lost 2 bases, the J end lost 2 bases, and 12 bases lay between the germline ends. This CDR3 has 15 residues. Germline V gives CDR1 SGHAT, CDR2 FQNNGV. For the CDR3, the DNA is TGTGCCAGCAGCTTACCGGGACCCAAAAACTATGGCTACACCTTC. As protein: CASSLPGPKNYGYTF.

This chain joins TRBV7-6 and TRBJ2-1; a possible D gene is TRBD1 (5 bases). V lost 5 bases to trimming and J lost 0 bases, with 14 bases between them. Germline loops: CDR1 SGHVS, CDR2 FNYEAQ. CDR3 length: 16 residues. The CDR3 DNA is TGTGCCAGCAGCCCATCGGGCAGGGCCTCCTACAATGAGCAGTTCTTC. This sequence encodes CASSPSGRASYNEQFF.

This chain links TRBV9 with TRBJ1-3, with D hard to call. The CDR3 runs to 13 residues. Trimming pared 0 bases from V and 4 bases from J, leaving 5 bases between. Germline loops: CDR1 SGDLS, CDR2 YYNGEE. The CDR3 region has the DNA TGTGCCAGCAGCGTAGTAGAGGGAAACACCATATATTTT. This codes for CASSVVEGNTIYF.

This clone was seen once. The chain uses TRBV5-1 and TRBJ2-1; possible D gene TRBD2, 6 bases. V gave up 4 bases and J gave up 2 bases, with 13 bases separating them. The CDR3 contains 15 residues. CDR1 SGHRS and CDR2 YFSETQ come from the germline V gene. As DNA, the CDR3 is TGCGCCAGCAGCCGCGGGGAGAACCCCTACAATGAGCAGTTCTTC. Its translation: CASSRGENPYNEQFF. The complete variable domain, with remaining parts taken from reference TRBV5-1 and TRBJ2-1, reads KAGVTQTPRYLIKTRGQQVTLSCSPISGHRSVSWYQQTPGQGLQFLFEYFSETQRNKGNFPGRFSGRQFSNSRSEMNVSTLELGDSALYLCASSRGENPYNEQFFGPGTRLTVL.

The rearrangement uses TRBV11-2 and TRBJ2-7; D remains unclear. The CDR3 spans 15 residues. The V end lost 0 bases, the J end lost 2 bases, and 11 bases lay between the germline ends. Germline assignment: CDR1 SGHAT and CDR2 FQNNGV. CDR3 sequence (DNA): TGTGCCAGCAGCTTAGATCTGTCTGATCCCTACGAGCAGTACTTC. It encodes CASSLDLSDPYEQYF.

The chain recombines TRBV28 with TRBJ1-5; perhaps TRBD1 as D (5 bases). Germline V CDR1 and CDR2: MDHEN, SYDVKM. Trimming left V 0 bases short and J 8 bases short, with 11 bases between. This CDR3 comprises 14 residues. The CDR3, as DNA: TGTGCCAGCAGTTTATGGGGGGAGATGAAGCCCCAGCATTTT. Translation: CASSLWGEMKPQHF.

The J gene is TRBJ2-2, the V gene TRBV5-1; either TRBD1 or TRBD2 may fit D (5 bases each). CDR3 size: 15 residues. The germline gives CDR1 SGHRS, CDR2 YFSETQ. V was shortened by 0 bases and J by 4 bases, with 10 bases between the two germline ends. The CDR3 sequence: CASSLGGVSTGELFF. In DNA form, the CDR3 reads TGCGCCAGCAGCTTGGGAGGGGTTTCCACCGGGGAGCTGTTTTTT. The variable domain in full, completed from reference TRBV5-1 and TRBJ2-2, reads KAGVTQTPRYLIKTRGQQVTLSCSPISGHRSVSWYQQTPGQGLQFLFEYFSETQRNKGNFPGRFSGRQFSNSRSEMNVSTLELGDSALYLCASSLGGVSTGELFFGEGSRLTVL.